This T cell receptor beta chain emerged from a study of cytomegalovirus exposure and HLA in healthy donors. On this clone itself: Its cognate antigen is unknown.

Primers included in the PCR were 60 Vbeta and 13 Jbeta primers. Method: immunoSEQ multiplex PCR; TCRdb's copy keeps in-frame clones and lacks some. The table includes around 300,000 clones, 65% to 85% detected once. Germline CDR1 reads SGHDT; CDR2 reads YYEEEE. The CDR3 has 13 residues. J lost 11 bases, V lost 4 bases, and 11 bases had no gene match. Study findings and constraints: More clonal expansion characterized HLA-associated TCR beta chains than equally common others in a later analysis. The study reported that TCR beta sequences accurately predicted HLA-A and HLA-B alleles in most subjects.

The origin of this receptor is a female donor in good health and CMV-seronegative. Sequencing was done on a sample of PBMCs. The gene calls are TRBV5-6 and TRBJ1-1; TRBD1 matches at 7 bases. The CDR3 region has the DNA TGTGCCAGCAGCGGCGGACCCGGGACAGCTGCTTTCTTT. It yields the protein CASSGGPGTAAFF.